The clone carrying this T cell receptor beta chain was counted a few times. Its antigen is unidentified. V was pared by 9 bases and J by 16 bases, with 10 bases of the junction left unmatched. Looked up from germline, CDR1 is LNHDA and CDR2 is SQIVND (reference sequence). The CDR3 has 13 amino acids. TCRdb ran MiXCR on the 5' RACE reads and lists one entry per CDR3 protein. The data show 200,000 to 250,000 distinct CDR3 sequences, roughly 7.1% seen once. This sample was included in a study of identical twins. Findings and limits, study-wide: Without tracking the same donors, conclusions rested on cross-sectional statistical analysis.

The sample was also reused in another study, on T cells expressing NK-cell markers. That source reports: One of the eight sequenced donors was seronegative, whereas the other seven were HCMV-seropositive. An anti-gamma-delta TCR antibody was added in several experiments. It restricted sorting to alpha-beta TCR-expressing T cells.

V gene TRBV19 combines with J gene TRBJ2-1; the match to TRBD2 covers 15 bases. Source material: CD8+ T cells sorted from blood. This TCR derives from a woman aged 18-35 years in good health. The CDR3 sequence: CASGLAGGPVLFF. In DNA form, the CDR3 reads TGTGCCAGCGGACTAGCGGGGGGGCCGGTTCTCTTCTTC.